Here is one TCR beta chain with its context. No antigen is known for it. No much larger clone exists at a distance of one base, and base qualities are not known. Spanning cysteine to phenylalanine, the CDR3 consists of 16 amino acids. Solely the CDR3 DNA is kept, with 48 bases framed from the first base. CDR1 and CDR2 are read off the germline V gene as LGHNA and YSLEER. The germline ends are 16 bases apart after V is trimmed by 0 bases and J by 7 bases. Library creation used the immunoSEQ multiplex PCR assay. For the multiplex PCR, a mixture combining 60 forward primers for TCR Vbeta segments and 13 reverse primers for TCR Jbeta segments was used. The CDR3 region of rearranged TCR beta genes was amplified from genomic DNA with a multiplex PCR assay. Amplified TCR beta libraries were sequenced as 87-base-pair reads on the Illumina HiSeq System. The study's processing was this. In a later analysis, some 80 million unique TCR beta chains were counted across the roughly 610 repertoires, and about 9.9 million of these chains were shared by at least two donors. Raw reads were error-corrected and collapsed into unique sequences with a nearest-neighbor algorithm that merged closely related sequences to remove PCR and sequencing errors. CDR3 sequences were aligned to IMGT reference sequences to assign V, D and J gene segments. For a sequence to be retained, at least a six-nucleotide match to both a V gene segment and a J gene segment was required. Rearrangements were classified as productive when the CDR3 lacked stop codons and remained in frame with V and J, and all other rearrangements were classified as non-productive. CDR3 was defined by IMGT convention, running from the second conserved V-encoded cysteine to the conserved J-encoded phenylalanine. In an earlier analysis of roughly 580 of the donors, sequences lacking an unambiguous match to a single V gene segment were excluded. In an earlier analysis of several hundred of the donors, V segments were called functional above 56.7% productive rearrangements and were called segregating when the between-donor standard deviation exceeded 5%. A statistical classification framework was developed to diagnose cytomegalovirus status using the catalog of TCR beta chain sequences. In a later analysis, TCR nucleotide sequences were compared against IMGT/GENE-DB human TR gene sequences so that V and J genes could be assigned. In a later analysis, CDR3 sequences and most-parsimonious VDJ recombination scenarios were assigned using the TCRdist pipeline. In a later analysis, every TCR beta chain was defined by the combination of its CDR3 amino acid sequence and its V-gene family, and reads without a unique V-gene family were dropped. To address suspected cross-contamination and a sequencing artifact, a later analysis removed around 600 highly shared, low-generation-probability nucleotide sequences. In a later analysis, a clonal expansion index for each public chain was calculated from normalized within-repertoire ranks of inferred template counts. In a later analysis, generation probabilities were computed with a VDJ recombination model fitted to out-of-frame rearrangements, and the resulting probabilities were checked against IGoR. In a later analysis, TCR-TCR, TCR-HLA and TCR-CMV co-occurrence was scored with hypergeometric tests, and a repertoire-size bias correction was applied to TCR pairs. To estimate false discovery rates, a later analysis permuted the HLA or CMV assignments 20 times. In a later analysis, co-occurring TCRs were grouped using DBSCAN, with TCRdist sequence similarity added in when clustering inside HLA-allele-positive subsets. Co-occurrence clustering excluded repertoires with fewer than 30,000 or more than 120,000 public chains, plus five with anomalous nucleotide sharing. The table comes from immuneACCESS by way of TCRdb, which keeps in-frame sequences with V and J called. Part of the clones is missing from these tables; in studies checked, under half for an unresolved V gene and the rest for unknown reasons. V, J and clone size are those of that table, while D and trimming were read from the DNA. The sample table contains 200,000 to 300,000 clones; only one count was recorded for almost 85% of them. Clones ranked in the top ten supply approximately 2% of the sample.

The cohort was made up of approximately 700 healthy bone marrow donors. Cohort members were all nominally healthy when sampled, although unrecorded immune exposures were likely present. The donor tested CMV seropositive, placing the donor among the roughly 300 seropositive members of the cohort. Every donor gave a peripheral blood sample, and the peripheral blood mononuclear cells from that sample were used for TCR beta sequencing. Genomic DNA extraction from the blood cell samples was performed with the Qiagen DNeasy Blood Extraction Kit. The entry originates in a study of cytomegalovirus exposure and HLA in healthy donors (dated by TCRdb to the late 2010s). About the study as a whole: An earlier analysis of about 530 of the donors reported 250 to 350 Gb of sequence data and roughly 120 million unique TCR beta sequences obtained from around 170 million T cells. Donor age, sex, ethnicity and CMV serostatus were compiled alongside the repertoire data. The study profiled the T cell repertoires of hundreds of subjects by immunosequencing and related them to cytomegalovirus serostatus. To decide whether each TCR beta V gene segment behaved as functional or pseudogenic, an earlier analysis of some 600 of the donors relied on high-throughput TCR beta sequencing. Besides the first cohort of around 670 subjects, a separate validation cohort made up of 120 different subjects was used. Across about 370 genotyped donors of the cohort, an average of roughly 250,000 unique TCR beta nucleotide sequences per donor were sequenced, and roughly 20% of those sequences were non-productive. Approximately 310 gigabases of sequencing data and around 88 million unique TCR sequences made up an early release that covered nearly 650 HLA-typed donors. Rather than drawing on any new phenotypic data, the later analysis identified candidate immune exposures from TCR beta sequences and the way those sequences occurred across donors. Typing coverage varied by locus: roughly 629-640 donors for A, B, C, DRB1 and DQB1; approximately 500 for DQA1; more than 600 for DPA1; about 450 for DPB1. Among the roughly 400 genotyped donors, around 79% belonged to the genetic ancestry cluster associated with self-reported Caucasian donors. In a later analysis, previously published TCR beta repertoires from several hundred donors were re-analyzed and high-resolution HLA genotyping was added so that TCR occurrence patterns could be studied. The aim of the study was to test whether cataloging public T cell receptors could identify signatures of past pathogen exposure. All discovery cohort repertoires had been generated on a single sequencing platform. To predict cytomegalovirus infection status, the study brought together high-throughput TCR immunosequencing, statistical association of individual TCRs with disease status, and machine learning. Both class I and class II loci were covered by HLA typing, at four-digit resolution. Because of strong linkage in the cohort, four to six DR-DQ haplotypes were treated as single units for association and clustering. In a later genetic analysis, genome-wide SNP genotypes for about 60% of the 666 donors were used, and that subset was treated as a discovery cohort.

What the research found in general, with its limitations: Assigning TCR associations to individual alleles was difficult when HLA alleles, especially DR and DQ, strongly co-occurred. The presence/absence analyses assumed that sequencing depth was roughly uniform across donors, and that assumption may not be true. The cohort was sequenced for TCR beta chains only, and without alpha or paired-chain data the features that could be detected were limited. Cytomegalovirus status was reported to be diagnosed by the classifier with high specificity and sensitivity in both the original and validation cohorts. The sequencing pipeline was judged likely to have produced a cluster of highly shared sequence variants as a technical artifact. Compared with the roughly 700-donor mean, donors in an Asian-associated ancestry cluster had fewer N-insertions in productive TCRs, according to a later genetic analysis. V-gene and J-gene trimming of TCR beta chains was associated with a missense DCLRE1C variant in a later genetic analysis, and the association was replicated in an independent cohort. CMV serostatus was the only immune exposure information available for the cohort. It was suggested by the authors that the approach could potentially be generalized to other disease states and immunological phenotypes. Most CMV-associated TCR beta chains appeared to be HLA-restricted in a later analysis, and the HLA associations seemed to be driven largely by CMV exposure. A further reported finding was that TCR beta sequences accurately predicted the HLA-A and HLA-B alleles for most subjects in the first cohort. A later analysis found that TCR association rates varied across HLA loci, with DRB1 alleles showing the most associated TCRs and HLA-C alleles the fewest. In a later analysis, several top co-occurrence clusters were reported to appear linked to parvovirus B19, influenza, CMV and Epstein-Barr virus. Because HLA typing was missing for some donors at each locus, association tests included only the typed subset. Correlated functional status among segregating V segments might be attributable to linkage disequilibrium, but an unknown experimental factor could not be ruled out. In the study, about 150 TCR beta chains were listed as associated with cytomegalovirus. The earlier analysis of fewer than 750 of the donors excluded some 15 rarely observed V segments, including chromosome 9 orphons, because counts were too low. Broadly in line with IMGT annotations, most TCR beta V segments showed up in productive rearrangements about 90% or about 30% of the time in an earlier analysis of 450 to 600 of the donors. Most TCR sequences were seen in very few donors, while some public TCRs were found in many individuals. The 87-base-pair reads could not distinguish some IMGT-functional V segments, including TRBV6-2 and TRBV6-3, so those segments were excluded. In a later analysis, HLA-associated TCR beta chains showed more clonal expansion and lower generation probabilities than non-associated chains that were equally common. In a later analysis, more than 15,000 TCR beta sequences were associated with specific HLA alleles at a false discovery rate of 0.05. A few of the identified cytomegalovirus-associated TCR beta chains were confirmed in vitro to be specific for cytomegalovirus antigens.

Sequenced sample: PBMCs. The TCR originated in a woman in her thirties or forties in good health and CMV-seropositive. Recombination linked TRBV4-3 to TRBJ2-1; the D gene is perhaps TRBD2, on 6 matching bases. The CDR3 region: CASSQEGRTSRNEQFF. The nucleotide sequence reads TGCGCCAGCAGCCAAGAAGGGAGGACCTCGCGAAATGAGCAGTTCTTC.